The entry below gives a single T cell receptor (beta chain) sequence along with its context. This record comes from a study of blood T cell repertoires in COVID-19. Study overall: Some COVID-19 samples were acute and others convalescent; all came from the United States, Italy and Spain. Nucleic acid was either cDNA or gDNA, and it came from T cells, B-cell-depleted T cells, or PBMCs.

Germline-derived CDR1 and CDR2 are WSHSY and SAAADI. The CDR3 spans 15 residues. The V segment lost 0 bases and the J segment 4 bases; nucleotides outside the gene matches: 3. Enrollment of patients from Seattle took place during active infection, with longitudinal follow-up. Per the authors' pipeline: Quantification of nucleated cells was approximated via reference gene primer amplification. Generated by immunoSEQ multiplex PCR, the TCRdb table keeps only in-frame clones and is missing some. The DNA gave D and trimming, while V, J and clone size come from that table. Here the sample spans 380,000 or so clones, 75% to 90% being singletons.

This sequence joins TRBV10-2 and TRBJ2-1, with TRBD2 matching 7 bases. The sample comprised peripheral blood. The receptor was isolated from a woman aged 60 to 75 with COVID-19, enrolled during active disease. CDR3 loop: CASSESGDYYNEQFF. CDR3 DNA sequence: TGCGCCAGCAGTGAGTCGGGGGACTATTACAATGAGCAGTTCTTC.